This record concerns one T cell receptor beta chain sequence. What it binds is unknown. The data were produced by immunoSEQ multiplex PCR, yet TCRdb's version contains in-frame clones alone and is incomplete. The sample has under 40,000 clones; approximately 73% are singletons. This specimen belongs to a study of vaccination effects on CD4 cells after COVID-19. Study-level background: Vaccination of participants consisted of two doses of either the BNT162b2 or mRNA-1273 vaccine.

The CDR3 covers 13 residues. V was cut by 0 bases and J by 6 bases, with 4 bases left in between. Germline V gives CDR1 SGHNT, CDR2 YYREEE (reference sequence). Antigen-specific CD4+ T cells were expanded (with viral peptide pools) by the ViraFEST assay ahead of sequencing. Subsequent to a culture period of more than 8 days, CD4+ T cells were isolated. Nucleocapsid antibodies were negative in the vaccine recipients, who had never had SARS-CoV-2 infection. The receptor was derived from a human donor who received a COVID-19 vaccine. The chain employs TRBV5-4 and TRBJ1-6; D is uncertain. The sequenced sample was CD4+ T cells from PBMCs cultured with HCoV-OC43 spike peptides, obtained before COVID-19 vaccination. Sample subset: HCoV-OC43 spike overlapping peptide pool stimulation. CDR3 protein: CASSLDSNSPLHF. DNA for the CDR3: TGTGCCAGCAGCTTGGACAGTAATTCACCCCTCCACTTT.